The T cell receptor beta chain under discussion was sequenced for a study of response to subunit inactivated influenza vaccine. Ten or more counts support this clonotype. V was shortened by 0 bases and J by 3 bases, with 9 bases between the two germline ends. The CDR3 consists of 16 residues. Germline CDR1 LNHNV, CDR2 YYDKDF (reference sequence). TCRdb re-analysed the RT-PCR reads in MiXCR, keeping a single row per CDR3 protein. The sample consists of roughly 570,000 distinct CDR3 sequences, over 10% of them appearing once. The sample consisted of PBMCs from blood, taken 45 days after vaccination. The rearrangement joins TRBV15 to TRBJ1-6, with a tentative D call TRBD1 (6 bases). The receptor was isolated from a man aged 50-60 years who received an inactivated influenza vaccine. The CDR3, as DNA: TGTGCCACCAGCAGAGAAACAGGGCTCTATAATTCACCCCTCCACTTT. Amino acids: CATSRETGLYNSPLHF. The full variable domain, rest sourced from reference TRBV15 and TRBJ1-6, is DAMVIQNPRYQVTQFGKPVTLSCSQTLNHNVMYWYQQKSSQAPKLLFHYYDKDFNNEADTPDNFQSRRPNTSFCFLDIRSPGLGDTAMYLCATSRETGLYNSPLHFGNGTRLTVT.